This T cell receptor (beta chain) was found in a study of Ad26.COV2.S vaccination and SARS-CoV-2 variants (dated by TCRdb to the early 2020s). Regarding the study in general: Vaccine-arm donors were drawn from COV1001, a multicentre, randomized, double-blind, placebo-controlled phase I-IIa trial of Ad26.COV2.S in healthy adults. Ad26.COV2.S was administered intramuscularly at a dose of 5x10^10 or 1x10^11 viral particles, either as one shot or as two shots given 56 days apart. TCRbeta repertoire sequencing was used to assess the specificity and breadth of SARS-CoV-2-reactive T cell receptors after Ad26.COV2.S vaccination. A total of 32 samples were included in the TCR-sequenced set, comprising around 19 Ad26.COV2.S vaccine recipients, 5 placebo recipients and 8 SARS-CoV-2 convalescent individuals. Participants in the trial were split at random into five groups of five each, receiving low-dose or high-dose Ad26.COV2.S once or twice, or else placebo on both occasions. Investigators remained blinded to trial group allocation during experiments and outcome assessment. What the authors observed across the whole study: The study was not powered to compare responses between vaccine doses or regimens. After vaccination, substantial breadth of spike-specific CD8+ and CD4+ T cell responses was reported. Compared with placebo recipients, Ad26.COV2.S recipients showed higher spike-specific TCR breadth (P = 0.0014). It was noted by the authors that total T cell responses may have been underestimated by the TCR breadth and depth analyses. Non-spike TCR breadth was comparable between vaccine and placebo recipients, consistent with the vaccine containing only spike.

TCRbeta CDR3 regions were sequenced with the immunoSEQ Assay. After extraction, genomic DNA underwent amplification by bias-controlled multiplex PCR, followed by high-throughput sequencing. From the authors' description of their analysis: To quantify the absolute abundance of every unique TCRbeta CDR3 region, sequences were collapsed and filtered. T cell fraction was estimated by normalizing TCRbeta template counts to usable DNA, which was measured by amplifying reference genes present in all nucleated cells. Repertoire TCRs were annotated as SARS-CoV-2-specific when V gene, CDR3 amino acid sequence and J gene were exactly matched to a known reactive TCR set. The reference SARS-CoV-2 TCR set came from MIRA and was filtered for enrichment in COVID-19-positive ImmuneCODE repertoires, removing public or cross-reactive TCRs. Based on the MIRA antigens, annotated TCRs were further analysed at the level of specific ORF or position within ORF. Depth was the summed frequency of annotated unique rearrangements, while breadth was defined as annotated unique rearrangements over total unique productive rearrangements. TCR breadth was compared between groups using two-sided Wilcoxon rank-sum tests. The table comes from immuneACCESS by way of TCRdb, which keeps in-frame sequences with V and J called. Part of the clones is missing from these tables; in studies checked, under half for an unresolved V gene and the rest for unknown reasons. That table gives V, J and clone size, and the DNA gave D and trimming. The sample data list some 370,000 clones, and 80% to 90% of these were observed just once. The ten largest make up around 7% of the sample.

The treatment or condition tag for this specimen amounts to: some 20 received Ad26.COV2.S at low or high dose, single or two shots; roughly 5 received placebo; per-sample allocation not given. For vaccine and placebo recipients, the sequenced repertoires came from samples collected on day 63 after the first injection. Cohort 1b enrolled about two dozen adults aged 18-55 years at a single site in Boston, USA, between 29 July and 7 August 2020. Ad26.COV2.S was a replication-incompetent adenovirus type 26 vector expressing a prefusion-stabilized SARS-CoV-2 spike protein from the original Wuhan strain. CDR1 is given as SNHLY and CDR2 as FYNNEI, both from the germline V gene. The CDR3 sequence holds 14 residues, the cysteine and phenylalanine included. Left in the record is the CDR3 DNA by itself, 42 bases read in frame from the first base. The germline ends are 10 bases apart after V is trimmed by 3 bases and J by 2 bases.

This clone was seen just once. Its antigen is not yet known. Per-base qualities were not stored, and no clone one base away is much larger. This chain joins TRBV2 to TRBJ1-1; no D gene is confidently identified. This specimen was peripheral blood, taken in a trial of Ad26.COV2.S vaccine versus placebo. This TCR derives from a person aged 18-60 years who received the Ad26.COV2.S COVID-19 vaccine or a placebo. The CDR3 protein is CASSEIQVNTEAFF. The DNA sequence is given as TGTGCCAGCAGTGAGATCCAGGTTAACACTGAAGCTTTCTTT.